The 28 T cell receptor beta chains below were found in one sample sequenced in a study of shared clonotypes between healthy human individuals. TCRdb's copy holds only in-frame clones and misses some; the assay was immunoSEQ multiplex PCR. The sample lists about 2 million clones; about 95% were seen once. CD45RO-negative CD8 cells positively selected for CCR7 made up the naive population, which excluded terminally differentiated effector memory CD45RA+ cells. Sequenced input: naive CD8+ T cells sorted from blood. The origin of the receptors is a man aged 18 to 30 in good health.

Regarding this clone: Other DNA sequences in this specimen translate into the identical CDR3. The V gene is TRBV6-5, the J gene TRBJ2-7; the D is unclear. V dropped 2 bases and J dropped 6 bases, with 5 bases sitting between them. The germline V gene has CDR1 MNHEY and CDR2 SVGAGI. There are 11 residues in the CDR3. Here the CDR3 reads CASSYGAEQYF. As DNA, the CDR3 is TGTGCCAGCAGTTACGGCGCCGAGCAGTACTTC.

The genes are TRBV19 and TRBJ2-7, with D hard to call. Looked up from germline, CDR1 is LNHDA and CDR2 is SQIVND (reference sequence). Trimming stripped 5 bases from V and 4 bases from J, with 15 bases between. The length of the CDR3 is 14 residues. CDR3 sequence (DNA): TGTGCCAGTAGTTTGACCTCGGCGCCTTACGAGCAGTACTTC. Amino acid sequence: CASSLTSAPYEQYF.

The V gene is TRBV5-8, the J gene TRBJ2-7; TRBD1 matches 7 bases. This CDR3 region has 14 residues. CDR1 is SGHTS and CDR2 is YDEGEE in the germline V gene. J gave up 3 bases and V 3 bases, and 6 bases lay outside the gene matches. CDR3 DNA: TGTGCCAGCAGCTATGACAGGGCCCTCTACGAGCAGTACTTC. This gives the protein CASSYDRALYEQYF. The entire variable domain, with the rest obtained from reference TRBV5-8 and TRBJ2-7, is as follows: EAGVTQSPTHLIKTRGQQATLRCSPISGHTSVYWYQQALGLGLQFLLWYDEGEERNRGNFPPRFSGRQFPNYSSELNVNALELEDSALYLCASSYDRALYEQYFGPGTRLTVT.

In this sample, this clone turned up once. V usage is TRBV7-9 and J usage is TRBJ2-7; 7 bases align to TRBD1. The V gene's germline CDR1 is SEHNR and CDR2 FQNEAQ (reference sequence). The CDR3 loop spans 19 amino acids. The junction had 26 bases not matched to a gene; V was cut back by 4 bases and J by 8 bases. CDR3 in DNA: TGTGCCAGCAGCTCGTCATGGATCCGGGACAGTGAACCCGCTACGAAGCAGTACTTC. Its protein is CASSSSWIRDSEPATKQYF.

About this clone: Its ends do not fully match the called genes, so a read error is possible. Other DNA sequences in the sample encode the same CDR3. The chain has TRBV28 and TRBJ1-4, with 7 positions matching TRBD1. The CDR3 contains 14 residues. Germline-derived CDR1 and CDR2 are MDHEN and SYDVKM. CDR3 coding DNA: TGTGCCAGCAGCGACGGGACAGATAATGAAAAACTATTTTTT. Translation: CASSDGTDNEKLFF.

This sequence joins TRBV6-6 and TRBJ2-2; no firm D call. V was clipped by 8 bases and J by 11 bases, with 9 bases between them. This CDR3 comprises 10 residues. CDR1 and CDR2 from the germline V gene are MNHNY and SVGAGI (reference sequence). CDR3 loop: CASGEPELFF. In DNA form, the CDR3 reads TGTGCCAGCGGGGAACCAGAGCTGTTTTTT.

CDR3 sequence: CASSQGVGPGEQYF. Here the CDR3 DNA reads TGCGCCAGCAGCCAAGGAGTGGGCCCGGGGGAGCAGTACTTC. The chain recombines TRBV4-1 with TRBJ2-7; D might be TRBD2 (5 bases). The ends were cut back, 1 base at V and 7 bases at J, with 14 bases in the middle. The CDR3 is made up of 14 amino acids. CDR1 and CDR2 (germline): MGHRA, YSYEKL.

V and J are TRBV5-4 and TRBJ2-4; TRBD1 might be the D (6 bases). Germline-derived CDR1 and CDR2 are SGHNT and YYREEE (reference sequence). V was trimmed by 4 bases and J by 0 bases, leaving 11 bases between them. The CDR3 sequence is 15 residues long. The CDR3 DNA is TGTGCCAGCAGCCAGGCAGGGGAAGCCAAAAACATTCAGTACTTC. Protein product: CASSQAGEAKNIQYF.

The gene calls are TRBV7-2 and TRBJ2-1; the D gene is possibly TRBD2 (6 bases). CDR3 length equals 14 residues. Germline V gene data show CDR1 as SGHTA and CDR2 as FQGNSA. The V end was cut by 9 bases, the J end by 6 bases, with 18 bases between. In nucleotides, the CDR3 is TGTGCCAGTAGCCCTTGGGGACTTCCCAATGAGCAGTTCTTC. Encoded protein: CASSPWGLPNEQFF.

The gene calls are TRBV29-1 and TRBJ2-1; D is ambiguous. The CDR3 contains 12 residues. The germline V gene has CDR1 SQVTM and CDR2 ANQGSEA. V was shortened by 7 bases and J by 1 base, with 8 bases between the two germline ends. CDR3: CSDRESYNEQFF. The DNA of the CDR3 is TGCAGCGATAGGGAATCCTACAATGAGCAGTTCTTC.

The V and J genes are TRBV5-6 and TRBJ1-2, with 12 bases lining up with TRBD1. The V and J ends lost 3 bases and 4 bases, in that order; junction bases with no gene match: 10. The CDR3 is 17 amino acids. Germline V CDR1 and CDR2: SGHDT, YYEEEE. The CDR3 coding sequence is TGTGCCAGCAGCTATACCTCGCGGGACAGGGGGCCCTATGGCTACACCTTC. Its translation: CASSYTSRDRGPYGYTF.

The rearrangement links TRBV2 to TRBJ2-7; D is unclear. The CDR3 is 12 residues long. CDR1 is SNHLY, CDR2 FYNNEI, per germline. Deletions cut 1 base from V and 3 bases from J, with 4 bases between. The CDR3 coding sequence is TGTGCCAGCAGTGAAGGGAACTACGAGCAGTACTTC. Its translation: CASSEGNYEQYF.

The V and J genes are TRBV6-1 and TRBJ2-1; the D is unclear. This CDR3 has 15 residues. Trimming pared 7 bases from V and 1 base from J, leaving 14 bases between. Germline CDR1 MNHNS, CDR2 SASEGT. CDR3 DNA: TGTGCCAGCACTCAAGGAGAGAGGTCCTACAATGAGCAGTTCTTC. Protein product: CASTQGERSYNEQFF.

The chain uses TRBV9 and TRBJ1-5, with 9 positions matching TRBD1. This CDR3 comprises 15 residues. V was clipped by 6 bases and J by 6 bases; unmatched bases: 10. Germline V lookup: CDR1 SGDLS, CDR2 YYNGEE. CDR3 sequence (DNA): TGTGCCAGCACCCCTGGGACAGGGTTAGGTCAGCCCCAGCATTTT. Its translation is CASTPGTGLGQPQHF.

V and J are TRBV6-5 and TRBJ2-7; D gene uncertain. CDR3 length equals 14 residues. Between the trimmed V and J ends, which lost 2 bases and 2 bases, there was a span of 10 bases. The V gene's germline CDR1 is MNHEY and CDR2 SVGAGI. The CDR3 loop is CASSYAENPYEQYF. CDR3 coding DNA: TGTGCCAGCAGTTACGCAGAGAACCCCTACGAGCAGTACTTC.

This chain links TRBV15 with TRBJ2-7; D ambiguous. The CDR3 loop spans 13 amino acids. Looked up from germline, CDR1 is LNHNV and CDR2 is YYDKDF (reference sequence). V gave up 6 bases and J gave up 2 bases, with 11 bases separating them. CDR3 protein: CATSDSTTYEQYF. The CDR3 DNA is TGTGCCACCAGTGATAGCACCACCTACGAGCAGTACTTC. Full variable domain (outside the CDR3, taken from reference TRBV15 and TRBJ2-7): DAMVIQNPRYQVTQFGKPVTLSCSQTLNHNVMYWYQQKSSQAPKLLFHYYDKDFNNEADTPDNFQSRRPNTSFCFLDIRSPGLGDTAMYLCATSDSTTYEQYFGPGTRLTVT.

The chain recombines TRBV19 with TRBJ1-1, with 8 bases fitting TRBD1. CDR1 is LNHDA and CDR2 is SQIVND in the germline V gene (reference sequence). The CDR3 runs to 14 residues. With V trimmed by 4 bases and J by 4 bases, 5 bases remained unmatched. CDR3 sequence: CASSTTGGSTEAFF. The DNA of the CDR3 is TGTGCCAGTAGTACCACAGGGGGAAGCACTGAAGCTTTCTTT.

J is TRBJ2-1 and V is TRBV28, with TRBD2 matching over 8 bases. The ends lost 8 bases at V and 1 base at J; junction bases unmatched: 1. This CDR3 has 13 amino acids. Germline-derived CDR1 and CDR2 are MDHEN and SYDVKM. This chain's CDR3 is CASREGSYNEQFF. The CDR3 region has the DNA TGTGCCAGCCGGGAGGGGTCCTACAATGAGCAGTTCTTC.

CDR3 sequence: CAWQRGSSTDTQYF. For the CDR3, the DNA is TGTGCCTGGCAGCGGGGATCTAGCACAGATACGCAGTATTTT. The chain couples TRBV30 to TRBJ2-3; 7 bases agree with TRBD2. This CDR3 has 14 amino acids. The ends lost 5 bases at V and 0 bases at J; junction bases unmatched: 5. The V gene's germline CDR1 is GTSNPN and CDR2 SVGIG (reference sequence).

For this clone: Other DNA sequences of this sample code for an identical CDR3. V is TRBV5-6 and J is TRBJ1-1; TRBD1 is a possible D gene (5 bases). Germline values: CDR1 SGHDT, CDR2 YYEEEE. CDR3 length equals 14 residues. V was trimmed by 2 bases and J by 1 base, leaving 9 bases between them. CDR3 nucleotide sequence: TGTGCCAGCAGCTTCGGGACGGGGAACACTGAAGCTTTCTTT. The encoded protein is CASSFGTGNTEAFF.

J is TRBJ1-4 and V is TRBV30, with 7 bases aligning to TRBD1. There are 15 residues in the CDR3. Trimming removed 0 bases from V and 8 bases from J; junction bases left unmatched: 9. The germline CDR1 and CDR2 sequences are GTSNPN and SVGIG (reference sequence). The CDR3 region is CAWSVSAGGYEKLFF. The CDR3 bases are TGTGCCTGGAGTGTATCGGCAGGGGGATACGAAAAACTGTTTTTT.

The chain couples TRBV10-1 to TRBJ2-1, with D perhaps matching TRBD1 or TRBD2 (6 bases each). CDR1 is WNHNN and CDR2 is SYGVQD in the germline V gene (reference sequence). The CDR3 is 17 residues long. Trimming pared 7 bases from V and 3 bases from J, leaving 22 bases between. The CDR3 spells CASTRRRGPLGYNEQFF. CDR3 bases: TGCGCCAGCACCCGACGTCGGGGGCCACTAGGCTACAATGAGCAGTTCTTC.

As regards this clone: The sample carries other DNA sequences with the same CDR3. This rearrangement joins TRBV27 to TRBJ1-2; D is uncertain. The germline V and J ends were trimmed by 0 bases and 5 bases, with 7 bases remaining between them. There are 13 residues in the CDR3. The germline V gene has CDR1 MNHEY and CDR2 SMNVEV (reference sequence). The CDR3 protein is CASSLSSGYGYTF. CDR3 in DNA: TGTGCCAGCAGTTTATCTTCCGGGTATGGCTACACCTTC.

The CDR3 reads CAWDGTGLYEQYF. In nucleotides, the CDR3 is TGTGCCTGGGACGGGACAGGGCTTTACGAGCAGTACTTC. V usage is TRBV30 and J usage is TRBJ2-7; 9 bases are a match to TRBD1. The length of the CDR3 is 13 residues. CDR1 and CDR2 from the germline V gene are GTSNPN and SVGIG (reference sequence). V was clipped by 5 bases and J by 4 bases; unmatched bases: 6. Full variable domain (remainder filled in from reference TRBV30 and TRBJ2-7): SQTIHQWPATLVQPVGSPLSLECTVEGTSNPNLYWYRQAAGRGLQLLFYSVGIGQISSEVPQNLSASRPQDRQFILSSKKLLLSDSGFYLCAWDGTGLYEQYFGPGTRLTVT.

V is TRBV19 and J is TRBJ2-7; TRBD1 aligns across 9 bases. Germline values: CDR1 LNHDA, CDR2 SQIVND (reference sequence). CDR3 length equals 15 residues. The V segment lost 9 bases and the J segment 6 bases; nucleotides outside the gene matches: 15. The CDR3 region is CASRKEGDRAPEQYF. The CDR3 DNA follows: TGTGCCAGCAGGAAAGAGGGGGACAGGGCCCCCGAGCAGTACTTC.

The chain uses TRBV6-1 and TRBJ2-7; 9 nucleotides line up with TRBD1. CDR1 is MNHNS, CDR2 SASEGT, per germline. V lost 7 bases, J lost 3 bases, and 10 bases stayed unmatched. The CDR3 runs 15 residues. The CDR3 loop reads CASNTQDRGNYEQYF. Written as DNA, the CDR3 is TGTGCCAGCAATACTCAGGACAGGGGTAACTACGAGCAGTACTTC.

This clone was seen a handful of times. The chain combines TRBV19 with TRBJ1-5, with unresolved D. Germline CDR1 reads LNHDA; CDR2 reads SQIVND (reference sequence). This CDR3 is 15 amino acids long. V lost 0 bases to trimming and J lost 1 base, with 7 bases between them. The CDR3 DNA reads as TGTGCCAGTAGTATAGACGTAGAAAGCAATCAGCCCCAGCATTTT. Its translation is CASSIDVESNQPQHF.

The table lists this clone with a count of one. The V and J genes are TRBV6-6 and TRBJ2-7, with D hard to call. The germline CDR1 and CDR2 sequences are MNHNY and SVGAGI (reference sequence). V lost 4 bases, J lost 2 bases, and 12 bases lay in between. The CDR3 length is 14 residues. The CDR3 sequence: CASSLRVTPYEQYF. The CDR3 bases are TGTGCCAGCAGTTTACGGGTCACCCCCTACGAGCAGTACTTC.